These T cell receptor beta chains were read from a single sample in a study of T cell changes during pregnancy in multiple sclerosis. Sequenced by immunoSEQ multiplex PCR; TCRdb stores in-frame clones only, minus some. Of about 120,000 clones listed, 85% to 95% are singletons. The sequencing used peripheral blood, collected before pregnancy. The receptor source for this set is a female donor with multiple sclerosis, enrolled in a pregnancy study. Both conserved end residues are part of each CDR3. The D gene is left open where the match is weak. Part of the rows lack a size; the others show once, few, many or a class for expanded clones.

-	TRBV16	-	TRBJ2-7	TGTGCCAGCAGCCAATGGAGTAGATACGAGCAGTACTTC	CASSQWSRYEQYF
-	TRBV19	once	TRBJ2-5	TGTGCCAGCGGGGACCGGGACACTCAAGAGACCCAGTACTTC	CASGDRDTQETQYF
-	TRBV6-5	-	TRBJ2-7	TGTGCCAGCAGTGACGTACAGGGCCGCGAGCAGTACTTC	CASSDVQGREQYF
TRBD1	TRBV5-6	-	TRBJ2-7	TGTGCCAGCAGCTTGGCAGGGGGAAGCTCCTACGAGCAGTACTTC	CASSLAGGSSYEQYF
TRBD2	TRBV6-6	-	TRBJ2-3	TGTGCCAGCAGCCGCGGGACTAGCGGGGGCACAGATACGCAGTATTTT	CASSRGTSGGTDTQYF
TRBD1	TRBV5-1	-	TRBJ1-4	TGCGCCAGCAGCTTGGACAGGGGGCTGGGCGAAAAACTGTTTTTT	CASSLDRGLGEKLFF
-	TRBV6-6	-	TRBJ1-2	TGTGCCAGCAGTTACCAGACAGGTTTCTATGGCTACACCTTC	CASSYQTGFYGYTF
-	TRBV7-9	-	TRBJ2-7	TGTGCCAGCAGCTTAGCCCGGGGAAGGGACGAGCAGTACTTC	CASSLARGRDEQYF
-	TRBV27	-	TRBJ1-1	TGTGCCAGCAGATCAGGGGTCGGTTTGTCCCCTGAAGCTTTCTTT	CASRSGVGLSPEAFF
-	TRBV10-2	-	TRBJ1-6	TGCGCCAGCAGTCTACGGAATTCACCCCTCCACTTT	CASSLRNSPLHF
-	TRBV2	-	TRBJ2-7	TGTGCCAGCAGTGAGGGTGCGGCTCAGCAGTACTTC	CASSEGAAQQYF
-	TRBV30	-	TRBJ1-5	TGTGCCTGGAGTGTTGTGGGGCAGGAGCCCCAGCATTTT	CAWSVVGQEPQHF
TRBD1	TRBV27	-	TRBJ2-3	TGTGCCAGCAGTCACACGGGACAGGGGTGGACAGATACGCAGTATTTT	CASSHTGQGWTDTQYF
-	TRBV5-4	-	TRBJ1-1	TGTGCCAGCAGCCGCAGTGTTCCAGACACTGAAGCTTTCTTT	CASSRSVPDTEAFF
TRBD1	TRBV5-1	once	TRBJ1-1	TGCGCCAGCAGCTTGGACAGGGGTACTGAAGCTTTCTTT	CASSLDRGTEAFF
-	TRBV7-2	-	TRBJ2-4	TGTGCCAGCAGCTTAACGCATCGGGACTTCTTAAGGGGAAACATTCAGTACTTC	CASSLTHRDFLRGNIQYF
-	TRBV6-6	-	TRBJ1-2	TGTGCCAGCAGTTACTCGCCCTCGGGGGGCTACACCTTC	CASSYSPSGGYTF
-	TRBV6-6	-	TRBJ1-6	TGTGCCAGCAGTTACGGACAGATAAATAATTCACCCCTCCACTTT	CASSYGQINNSPLHF
-	TRBV27	-	TRBJ1-3	TGTGCCCCGAGTAACCCTTGTGGAAACACCATATATTTT	CAPSNPCGNTIYF
-	TRBV7-8	-	TRBJ1-2	TGTGCCAGCAGCGGGACTGATCCCAGGGATGGCTACACCTTC	CASSGTDPRDGYTF
TRBD2	TRBV11-2	-	TRBJ2-1	TGTGCCAGCAGCTTAGGAGCGGGAGGTAACAATGAGCAGTTCTTC	CASSLGAGGNNEQFF
-	TRBV5-8	-	TRBJ2-1	TGTGCCAGCAGCTTGGAAGGAGATGAGCAGTTCTTC	CASSLEGDEQFF
-	TRBV9	few	TRBJ1-1	TGTGCCAGCAGCGTAAGCCCCCTCATGAACACTGAAGCTTTCTTT	CASSVSPLMNTEAFF
-	TRBV10-3	-	TRBJ1-1	TGTGCCATCAATGGGCAGATGAACACTGAAGCTTTCTTT	CAINGQMNTEAFF
TRBD1	TRBV28	-	TRBJ1-5	TGTGCCAGCAGCCATACAGGGGGTTACAATCAGCCCCAGCATTTT	CASSHTGGYNQPQHF
-	TRBV30	-	TRBJ2-7	TGTGCCTGGAGTGTACAGCTCCGTCCCTCCTACGAGCAGTACTTC	CAWSVQLRPSYEQYF
TRBD2	TRBV7-6	once	TRBJ2-3	TGTGCCAGCAGCGTTATAGCGGGGGGCCCCACAGATACGCAGTATTTT	CASSVIAGGPTDTQYF
-	TRBV5-4	-	TRBJ2-7	TGTGCCAGCAGCTTGGACAGAGATGAGCAGTACTTC	CASSLDRDEQYF
-	TRBV19	-	TRBJ1-5	TGTGCCAGTAGTCCGCAAGCCGATAGCAATCAGCCCCAGCATTTT	CASSPQADSNQPQHF
-	TRBV6-5	-	TRBJ1-2	TGTGCCAGCAGACATGAGGGTGACTATGGCTACACCTTC	CASRHEGDYGYTF
-	TRBV4-1	-	TRBJ1-2	TGCGCCAGCACCCAGGCTGAGGGTTCCAACTATGGCTACACCTTC	CASTQAEGSNYGYTF
-	TRBV20-1	-	TRBJ2-5	TGCAGTGCTCTTCAAGAGACCCAGTACTTC	CSALQETQYF
-	TRBV19	-	TRBJ2-2	TGTGCCAGTAGTGGGGCTAGACAGAACACCGGGGAGCTGTTTTTT	CASSGARQNTGELFF
-	TRBV18	once	TRBJ1-1	TGTGCCAGCTCGCCTCAACAGGGTCGAGACACTGAAGCTTTCTTT	CASSPQQGRDTEAFF
TRBD2	TRBV9	-	TRBJ2-5	TGTGCCAGCAGCGCCGCTAGCGGGAGAAAAGAGACCCAGTACTTC	CASSAASGRKETQYF
TRBD1	TRBV10-2	-	TRBJ1-1	TGCGCCAGCGGCCGGACAGGGGGCACTGAAGCTTTCTTT	CASGRTGGTEAFF
-	TRBV27	-	TRBJ1-5	TGTGCCAGCAGTTTGGGAGGGAGCAATCAGCCCCAGCATTTT	CASSLGGSNQPQHF
-	TRBV2	-	TRBJ1-2	TGTGCCAGCAAGGGGATCTGGGACAAAAACTATGGCTACACCTTC	CASKGIWDKNYGYTF
TRBD1	TRBV5-8	once	TRBJ2-1	TGTGCCAGCAGCTTGGGGGACAGGGGATCCTACAATGAGCAGTTCTTC	CASSLGDRGSYNEQFF
TRBD2	TRBV19	-	TRBJ2-5	TGTGCCAGTAGTGTCTCTAGCGGGGGGGCTCGAGAGACCCAGTACTTC	CASSVSSGGARETQYF
TRBD1	TRBV10-3	-	TRBJ1-5	TGTGCCATCAGTGCGGGGACAGGCAGCCAGCCCCAGCATTTT	CAISAGTGSQPQHF
-	TRBV9	-	TRBJ2-1	TGTGCCAGCAGCGTCGAGGGGGGGCCTCGGAATGAGCAGTTCTTC	CASSVEGGPRNEQFF
-	TRBV9	-	TRBJ2-3	TGTGCCAGCAGCGGAGGAAGAGGGGGGAGGGGCACAGATACGCAGTATTTT	CASSGGRGGRGTDTQYF
-	TRBV6-1	-	TRBJ1-4	TGTGCCAGCAGTGAACTGAACCTACTTGAAAAACTGTTTTTT	CASSELNLLEKLFF
TRBD1	TRBV28	-	TRBJ2-7	TGTGCCAGCACTAAATACCGGACAGGGAGGAGCTACGAGCAGTACTTC	CASTKYRTGRSYEQYF